Described below is a single T cell receptor (beta chain) sequence and its context. Germline V lookup: CDR1 SQVTM, CDR2 ANQGSEA. The CDR3 is 20 residues long. Trimming cost V 4 bases and J 2 bases; bases outside gene matches: 21. This specimen belongs to a study of blood T cell repertoires in COVID-19. Overall study: Italy, Spain and the United States were the sources of the convalescent and acute COVID-19 samples.

Sequenced by immunoSEQ multiplex PCR; TCRdb stores in-frame clones only, minus some. The repertoire consists of under 130,000 clones, with roughly nine tenths occurring once and the leading ten covering approximately 17%. The receptor was isolated from an elderly woman in a cohort sampled during active COVID-19. The sequenced sample was peripheral blood. The chain has TRBV29-1 and TRBJ2-3, with TRBD1 identical over 10 bases. CDR3 bases: TGCAGCGTTGGTGTGTCTTGGGTGGGACAGGGGTCACTCTACACAGATACGCAGTATTTT. It is translated as CSVGVSWVGQGSLYTDTQYF.